This TCR beta chain emerged from a study of blood T cell repertoires in COVID-19. At the level of the study: COVID-19 samples from acute and convalescent phases originated in the United States, Italy and Spain.

CDR3 length equals 15 residues. CDR1 and CDR2 from the germline V gene are MGHDK and SYGVNS. V shed 5 bases and J 0 bases; nucleotides not matched to a gene: 4. Sequenced by immunoSEQ multiplex PCR; TCRdb stores in-frame clones only, minus some. The table shows over 60,000 clones, with approximately 80% occurring only once. The table lists this clone with a count of one. This receptor was obtained from a man in his forties or fifties with COVID-19, enrolled during active disease. The chain couples TRBV25-1 to TRBJ2-5; 9 nucleotides agree with TRBD2. The sample taken for sequencing was peripheral blood. CDR3 residues: CASSQPSGDQETQYF. The CDR3 nucleotides read TGTGCCAGCAGTCAACCTAGCGGGGACCAAGAGACCCAGTACTTC.